This passage covers 5 T cell receptor beta chains from one sample sequenced in a study of early T cells in non-severe SARS-CoV-2 infection. TCRdb re-analysed the 5' RACE reads in MiXCR, keeping a single row per CDR3 protein. The table records tens of thousands of distinct CDR3 sequences, approximately 10% of them present only once. Sequences were derived from whole blood, sampled at baseline. All receptors come from an adult who was a healthcare worker with PCR-confirmed SARS-CoV-2 infection or an uninfected control (not recorded which).

This clonotype has a handful of counts. The chain couples TRBV7-9 to TRBJ2-1; no clear D. The CDR3 runs 13 residues. V was clipped by 1 base and J by 5 bases, with 6 bases between them. CDR1 and CDR2 (germline): SEHNR, FQNEAQ (reference sequence). The CDR3 region is CASSLGFNNEQFF. The DNA of the CDR3 is TGTGCCAGCAGCTTAGGTTTTAACAATGAGCAGTTCTTC.

The genes are TRBV6-5 and TRBJ2-3; TRBD1 aligns across 7 bases. This CDR3 contains 12 residues. The germline V gene encodes CDR1 MNHEY and CDR2 SVGAGI. The V gene end was trimmed by 6 bases and the J gene end by 13 bases; junction bases not matched to a gene: 10. CDR3 loop: CASRTYRGLEYF. The DNA for the CDR3 is TGTGCCAGCAGAACCTACAGGGGTTTAGAGTATTTT.

J is TRBJ2-3 and V is TRBV4-1; D is possibly TRBD2 (5 bases). The CDR3 contains 15 residues. The germline gives CDR1 MGHRA, CDR2 YSYEKL. Trimming removed 0 bases from V and 2 bases from J, with 9 bases in between. The CDR3 DNA reads as TGCGCCAGCAGCCAAGATCCGGACTTCACAGATACGCAGTATTTT. This translates into CASSQDPDFTDTQYF.

The V gene is TRBV5-1, the J gene TRBJ2-1; 12 bases map to TRBD2. The CDR3 has 15 residues. J was trimmed by 9 bases and V by 0 bases; bases with no gene match: 4. Germline CDR1 reads SGHRS; CDR2 reads YFSETQ. The CDR3 DNA reads as TGCGCCAGCAGCTTGGAGGAGACTAGCGGGAGTGAGCAGTTCTTC. Protein product: CASSLEETSGSEQFF.

Only a few counts were recorded for this clonotype. The chain joins TRBV6-8 to TRBJ1-3; no firm D call. This CDR3 contains 15 residues. The germline gives CDR1 MNHGY, CDR2 SAAAGT. V was trimmed by 8 bases and J by 0 bases, leaving 14 bases between them. DNA for the CDR3: TGTGCCAGCCCCGAACCCACCCGCTCTGGAAACACCATATATTTT. Translated, it gives CASPEPTRSGNTIYF.